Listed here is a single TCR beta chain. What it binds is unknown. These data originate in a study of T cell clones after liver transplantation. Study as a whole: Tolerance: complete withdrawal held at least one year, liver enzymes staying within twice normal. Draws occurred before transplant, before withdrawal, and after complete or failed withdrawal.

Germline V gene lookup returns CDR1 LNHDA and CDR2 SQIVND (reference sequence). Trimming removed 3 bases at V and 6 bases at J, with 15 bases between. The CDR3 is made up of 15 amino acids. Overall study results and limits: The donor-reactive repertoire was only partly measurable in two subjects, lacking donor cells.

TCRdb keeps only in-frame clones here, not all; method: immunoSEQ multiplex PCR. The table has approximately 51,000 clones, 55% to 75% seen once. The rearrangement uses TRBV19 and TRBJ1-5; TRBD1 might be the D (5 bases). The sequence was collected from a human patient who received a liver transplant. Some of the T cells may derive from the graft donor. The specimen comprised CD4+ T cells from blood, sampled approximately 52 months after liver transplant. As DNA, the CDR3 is TGTGCCAGTAGTATTGTTGAGGGGCGCGGTCAGCCCCAGCATTTT. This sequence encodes CASSIVEGRGQPQHF.